Following are 26 T cell receptor beta chains from one sample sequenced in a study of PD-1 blockade in classical Hodgkin lymphoma. Every patient experienced relapse after autologous stem cell transplantation, and brentuximab vedotin exposure varied. Profiling relied on immunoSEQ multiplex PCR, and the TCRdb table lists in-frame clones only, not all of them. In the table there are about 150,000 clones, 78% of which are singletons. Sequencing was performed on peripheral blood mononuclear cells (PBMCs), taken before the second cycle of nivolumab. The source is a human donor with classical Hodgkin lymphoma.

The rearrangement joins TRBV13 to TRBJ2-3, with 8 nucleotides matching TRBD2. In germline, CDR1 is PRHDT, CDR2 FYEKMQ (reference sequence). The CDR3 is 17 amino acids. V lost 5 bases and J lost 0; bases outside the gene matches: 10. For the CDR3, the DNA is TGTGCCAGCAGCCGGGTGGGGGAGCGGGAGAGCACAGATACGCAGTATTTT. Its protein product is CASSRVGERESTDTQYF.

This chain links TRBV6-5 with TRBJ1-6, with 9 bases aligning to TRBD1. The ends lost 2 bases at V and 8 bases at J; junction bases unmatched: 4. Germline CDR1 and CDR2: MNHEY and SVGAGI. CDR3 length: 15 residues. The CDR3 region has the DNA TGTGCCAGCAGTTACCAGGGACAGGGCTATTCACCCCTCCACTTT. Translating gives CASSYQGQGYSPLHF.

This clone was recorded a few times. Other nucleotide sequences from this sample produce the same CDR3. This CDR3 is CASSYSANYGYTF. The CDR3 DNA reads as TGTGCCAGCAGTTACTCGGCCAACTATGGCTACACCTTC. The chain links TRBV6-5 to TRBJ1-2; D remains ambiguous. The V end was cut by 0 bases, the J end by 2 bases, with 4 bases between. Germline V gene data show CDR1 as MNHEY and CDR2 as SVGAGI. This CDR3 has 13 residues.

This chain joins TRBV4-1 and TRBJ2-7; TRBD1 agrees at 9 bases. Germline-derived CDR1 and CDR2 are MGHRA and YSYEKL. CDR3 length: 16 residues. V lost 1 base to trimming and J lost 1 base; unmatched junction nucleotides: 5. The CDR3 nucleotides read TGCGCCAGCAGCCAAGTGGGACAGGGAAGGTCCTACGAGCAGTACTTC. Translated, it gives CASSQVGQGRSYEQYF.

This chain connects TRBV5-1 to TRBJ1-3, with D hard to call. The V end lost 0 bases, the J end lost 8 bases, and 15 bases lay between the germline ends. This CDR3 contains 15 residues. The germline CDR1 and CDR2 sequences are SGHRS and YFSETQ. This CDR3 is CASSLEAPVQDTIYF. The CDR3 DNA reads as TGCGCCAGCAGCTTGGAGGCCCCAGTGCAGGACACCATATATTTT.

This clone was counted a few times. The chain joins TRBV6-4 to TRBJ2-3, with 8 positions matching TRBD2. The CDR3 contains 15 residues. V lost 4 bases to trimming and J lost 1 base; unmatched junction nucleotides: 4. CDR1 is MRHNA and CDR2 is SNTAGT in the germline V gene. The CDR3 here is CASSVQAGGTDTQYF. The CDR3 nucleotides are TGTGCCAGCAGTGTTCAAGCGGGGGGCACAGATACGCAGTATTTT.

The chain links TRBV6-1 to TRBJ2-6; D not resolved. Germline CDR1 and CDR2: MNHNS and SASEGT. The CDR3 runs 13 residues. V was pared by 7 bases and J by 0 bases, with 4 bases between. CDR3 DNA sequence: TGTGCCAGCATGATCTCTGGGGCCAACGTCCTGACTTTC. It codes for CASMISGANVLTF.

The chain couples TRBV6-5 to TRBJ2-5, with a weak D call TRBD2 (8 bases). The J call is uncertain, as TRBJ2-7 better fits the DNA end. The CDR3 runs to 15 residues. The germline V gene encodes CDR1 MNHEY and CDR2 SVGAGI. The CDR3: CASRYPGGGRYEQYF. CDR3 DNA sequence: TGTGCCAGCAGGTACCCGGGAGGGGGCCGGTACGAGCAGTACTTC.

The V gene is TRBV10-3, the J gene TRBJ2-7; D is perhaps TRBD1 (6 bases). Germline V gene sequence: CDR1 ENHRY, CDR2 SYGVKD. CDR3 length: 14 residues. Between the trimmed V and J ends, which lost 5 bases and 0 bases, there was a span of 11 bases. In DNA, the CDR3 is TGTGCCATCAGTTCCGGACAGAACTCCTACGAGCAGTACTTC. This translates into CAISSGQNSYEQYF.

The V gene is TRBV7-8, the J gene TRBJ2-2, with 9 nucleotides matching TRBD2. Unmatched junction bases numbered 6, after V lost 1 base and J lost 0 bases. Germline CDR1 SGHVS, CDR2 FQNEAQ. The CDR3 sequence is 18 residues long. CDR3 region: CASSLGRLAAANTGELFF. The CDR3 region has the DNA TGTGCCAGCAGCTTAGGGAGACTAGCGGCAGCGAACACCGGGGAGCTGTTTTTT.

The chain joins TRBV18 to TRBJ2-7; TRBD1 matches at 10 bases. The germline CDR1 and CDR2 sequences are KGHSH and LQKENI. The J segment lost 2 bases and the V segment lost 6 bases, leaving 7 bases of the junction unmatched. The CDR3 length is 15 residues. The CDR3 bases are TGTGCCAGCTCTCTGGGACAGGGGCGCCCCTACGAGCAGTACTTC. The encoded protein is CASSLGQGRPYEQYF. Full variable domain (missing parts from reference TRBV18 and TRBJ2-7): NAGVMQNPRHLVRRRGQEARLRCSPMKGHSHVYWYRQLPEEGLKFMVYLQKENIIDESGMPKERFSAEFPKEGPSILRIQQVVRGDSAAYFCASSLGQGRPYEQYFGPGTRLTVT.

The chain uses TRBV28 and TRBJ1-2; TRBD1 aligns across 7 bases. Trimming at V came to 1 base and at J to 4 bases, leaving 6 bases not matched to a gene. CDR1 and CDR2 (germline): MDHEN, SYDVKM. The CDR3 totals 15 residues. The CDR3 here is CASSLYPRGGYGYTF. In nucleotides, the CDR3 is TGTGCCAGCAGTTTATATCCCAGGGGGGGCTATGGCTACACCTTC.

The chain couples TRBV6-6 to TRBJ1-2; possible D gene TRBD1, 5 bases. The V and J ends lost 7 bases and 3 bases respectively, with 18 bases between them. The germline V gene encodes CDR1 MNHNY and CDR2 SVGAGI (reference sequence). CDR3 length: 15 residues. CDR3 sequence (DNA): TGTGCCAGCACCCCTAGAGTAGGGGCAGACTATGGCTACACCTTC. Residues: CASTPRVGADYGYTF.

The rearrangement uses TRBV5-4 and TRBJ2-5; either TRBD1 or TRBD2 may supply D (5 bases each). Between the trimmed V and J ends, which lost 4 bases and 2 bases, there was a span of 15 bases. The CDR3 totals 15 residues. Germline loops: CDR1 SGHNT, CDR2 YYREEE (reference sequence). The CDR3 DNA reads as TGTGCCAGCAGCCGGGTAGGCGAGGGGCAAGAGACCCAGTACTTC. Amino acids: CASSRVGEGQETQYF.

This chain connects TRBV6-6 to TRBJ1-2; no definite D call. This CDR3 is built from 13 residues. Germline CDR1 and CDR2: MNHNY and SVGAGI (reference sequence). V gave up 6 bases and J gave up 0 bases, with 8 bases separating them. The CDR3 DNA sequence: TGTGCCAGCAGCCGTAGTGCTAACTATGGCTACACCTTC. It yields the protein CASSRSANYGYTF.

The genes are TRBV18 and TRBJ2-7; unclear D gene. The V end lost 1 base, the J end lost 4 bases, and 2 bases lay between the germline ends. The CDR3 runs to 11 residues. Germline CDR1 KGHSH, CDR2 LQKENI. The chain's CDR3 is CASSPQYEQYF. CDR3 nucleotides: TGTGCCAGCTCACCACAATACGAGCAGTACTTC.

The chain recombines TRBV5-1 with TRBJ2-7, with D possibly being TRBD2 (5 bases). The CDR3 is made up of 15 amino acids. V dropped 4 bases and J dropped 5 bases, with 19 bases sitting between them. Germline loops: CDR1 SGHRS, CDR2 YFSETQ. The chain's CDR3 is CASSTESGERNEQYF. The DNA of the CDR3 is TGCGCCAGCAGCACCGAATCCGGGGAACGTAACGAGCAGTACTTC. The full variable domain, rest sourced from reference TRBV5-1 and TRBJ2-7, is KAGVTQTPRYLIKTRGQQVTLSCSPISGHRSVSWYQQTPGQGLQFLFEYFSETQRNKGNFPGRFSGRQFSNSRSEMNVSTLELGDSALYLCASSTESGERNEQYFGPGTRLTVT.

V usage is TRBV6-5 and J usage is TRBJ1-2, with TRBD1 matching 8 bases. V shed 6 bases and J 5 bases; nucleotides not matched to a gene: 2. Germline assignment: CDR1 MNHEY and CDR2 SVGAGI. CDR3 length: 12 amino acids. The CDR3 reads CASRQGAYGYTF. As DNA, the CDR3 is TGTGCCAGCAGGCAGGGGGCTTATGGCTACACCTTC.

This clone was seen once. This chain joins TRBV28 and TRBJ2-7, with 9 bases that match TRBD1. J gave up 7 bases and V 5 bases, and 12 bases lay outside the gene matches. Germline V gene sequence: CDR1 MDHEN, CDR2 SYDVKM. The CDR3 is 15 amino acids. CDR3 sequence (DNA): TGTGCCAGCAGTCGCCCGGGACAGGGATCGGGAGAGCAGTACTTC. Its translation is CASSRPGQGSGEQYF.

This clone was recorded once. The chain is built from TRBV5-1 and TRBJ2-5; TRBD1 aligns across 8 bases. Trimming at V came to 0 bases and at J to 1 base, leaving 2 bases not matched to a gene. The CDR3 consists of 15 residues. The germline CDR1 and CDR2 sequences are SGHRS and YFSETQ. CDR3 nucleotide sequence: TGCGCCAGCAGCTTGGTCAGGGGGCCCCAAGAGACCCAGTACTTC. It yields the protein CASSLVRGPQETQYF.

The chain combines TRBV6-5 with TRBJ1-4, with TRBD1 identical over 7 bases. Unmatched junction bases numbered 5, after V lost 0 bases and J lost 4 bases. This CDR3 spans 16 amino acids. The germline V gene encodes CDR1 MNHEY and CDR2 SVGAGI. The CDR3 loop reads CASSYSHRGFNEKLFF. The CDR3 nucleotides are TGTGCCAGCAGTTACTCGCACAGGGGATTTAATGAAAAACTGTTTTTT.

This clone showed up just a few times. The V gene is TRBV23-1, the J gene TRBJ1-2, with D possibly matching TRBD1 (6 bases). TRBV23-1 is treated as an ORF (open reading frame) with a function not yet certain. The CDR3 contains 15 residues. V was cut by 2 bases and J by 5 bases, with 15 bases left in between. The CDR3 bases are TGCGCCAGCAGTCAACAGGGGTTGGGAGGGTATGGCTACACCTTC. Protein: CASSQQGLGGYGYTF.

J is TRBJ1-1 and V is TRBV6-4, with 7 positions matching TRBD1. Germline CDR1 MRHNA, CDR2 SNTAGT. The junction had 6 bases not matched to a gene; V was cut back by 6 bases and J by 5 bases. The CDR3 spans 13 residues. CDR3 DNA: TGTGCCAGCAGCCGCGACAGGGATACTGAAGCTTTCTTT. Translating gives CASSRDRDTEAFF.

The V call is TRBV7-9, the J call TRBJ1-4; weak D call: TRBD1 (5 bases). This CDR3 region has 14 residues. With 1 base removed from V and 8 bases from J, the gap between germline ends came to 11 bases. Germline CDR1 SEHNR, CDR2 FQNEAQ (reference sequence). The CDR3 DNA follows: TGTGCCAGCAGCTTAGACCAGGGAGGAGAAAAACTGTTTTTT. This encodes CASSLDQGGEKLFF.

This clone has just a few counts. This sequence joins TRBV5-5 and TRBJ1-5; TRBD1 agrees at 8 bases. With V trimmed by 4 bases and J by 0 bases, 3 bases remained unmatched. CDR1 and CDR2 (germline): SGHKS, YYEKEE (reference sequence). CDR3 size: 15 residues. The CDR3, as DNA: TGTGCCAGCAGCCGGACAGGGAATAGCAATCAGCCCCAGCATTTT. It specifies CASSRTGNSNQPQHF. Supplemented by reference TRBV5-5 and TRBJ1-5, the full variable domain reads DAGVTQSPTHLIKTRGQQVTLRCSPISGHKSVSWYQQVLGQGPQFIFQYYEKEERGRGNFPDRFSARQFPNYSSELNVNALLLGDSALYLCASSRTGNSNQPQHFGDGTRLSIL.

This chain uses TRBV21-1 with TRBJ1-5; whether TRBD1, the table's D call, matches the DNA was not checked. TRBV21-1 represents a pseudogene. The CDR3 sequence is 15 residues long. The CDR3 sequence: CASSLTDRKNQPQHF. CDR3 DNA: TGTGCCAGCAGCCTCACGGACAGGAAAAATCAGCCCCAGCATTTT.